This T cell receptor beta chain was retrieved from a study of OX40 agonist ivuxolimab in advanced cancers. A word on this clone: Its antigen is unknown.

This table comes from immunoSEQ multiplex PCR, and its TCRdb copy is limited to in-frame clones, with some not included. Altogether tens of thousands of clones are present, about 91% being singletons, with the ten largest covering around 2.5%. Study observations and caveats: Some of the nonresponding patients also showed low levels of normalized T-cell clonal expansion.

The V segment lost 3 bases and the J segment 5 bases; nucleotides outside the gene matches: 3. CDR1 is MDHEN and CDR2 is SYDVKM in the germline V gene. The CDR3 totals 13 residues. The rearrangement joins TRBV28 to TRBJ2-5; 7 nucleotides agree with TRBD2. The sequence came from an adult with an advanced solid tumor such as melanoma, head and neck, liver or kidney cancer. The material was CD4+ or CD8+ T cells sorted from blood, obtained in a trial of the OX40 agonist ivuxolimab. CDR3 loop: CASSLGGRETQYF. The CDR3 nucleotides are TGTGCCAGCAGTTTGGGAGGGCGCGAGACCCAGTACTTC.